This T cell receptor beta chain was found in a study of cytomegalovirus exposure and HLA in healthy donors. General study findings and limits: CMV serostatus stood as the only immune exposure information on hand. Certain sequence variants were highly shared and formed a cluster, and this cluster was likely a sequencing artifact.

Both 60 Vbeta primers and 13 Jbeta primers went into the PCR. Clones were sequenced by immunoSEQ multiplex PCR, and TCRdb holds only the in-frame ones, with some missing. The sample has under 200,000 clones, around 76% seen once. On this clone itself: Its cognate antigen is unknown.

Germline CDR1 SGHRS, CDR2 YFSETQ. This CDR3 comprises 15 residues. The V gene end was trimmed by 5 bases and the J gene end by 3 bases; junction bases not matched to a gene: 8. These donors, healthy bone marrow donors, were studied. Source material: PBMCs. The source of this sequence is a man aged 30 to 39 in good health and CMV-seronegative. V and J are TRBV5-1 and TRBJ2-7; 10 bases fit TRBD2. CDR3 DNA sequence: TGCGCCAGCAGTTTTAAAGCGGGAGGGGGCTACGAGCAGTACTTC. Translating it yields CASSFKAGGGYEQYF.